This T cell receptor (beta chain) was sequenced for a study of early T cells in non-severe SARS-CoV-2 infection. Study in general: Whole-blood bulk RNA, unsorted, was sequenced, and chains were unpaired. Study-wide findings and caveats: Matching against VDJdb likely underestimated virus-specific expansions, favoring anti-spike CD8.

This clonotype was seen ten or more times. Its antigen remains unidentified. CDR1 is SGHTA, CDR2 FQGTGA, per germline. The CDR3 is 15 amino acids. V dropped 5 bases and J dropped 0 bases, with 11 bases sitting between them. The TCR library protocol was used to attach unique molecular identifiers. These identifiers were attached to individual cDNA molecules. MiXCR was run by TCRdb on the 5' RACE reads, yielding one entry per CDR3 protein. The profile shows some 96,000 distinct CDR3 sequences, about 10% of them singletons. This specimen consisted of whole blood, obtained at baseline. This receptor was obtained from an adult who was a healthcare worker with PCR-confirmed SARS-CoV-2 infection or an uninfected control (not recorded which). The chain uses TRBV7-3 and TRBJ1-3; D is perhaps TRBD1 (5 bases). CDR3 bases: TGTGCCAGCAGCCCCGACAGAAACTCTGGAAACACCATATATTTT. Translated: CASSPDRNSGNTIYF.